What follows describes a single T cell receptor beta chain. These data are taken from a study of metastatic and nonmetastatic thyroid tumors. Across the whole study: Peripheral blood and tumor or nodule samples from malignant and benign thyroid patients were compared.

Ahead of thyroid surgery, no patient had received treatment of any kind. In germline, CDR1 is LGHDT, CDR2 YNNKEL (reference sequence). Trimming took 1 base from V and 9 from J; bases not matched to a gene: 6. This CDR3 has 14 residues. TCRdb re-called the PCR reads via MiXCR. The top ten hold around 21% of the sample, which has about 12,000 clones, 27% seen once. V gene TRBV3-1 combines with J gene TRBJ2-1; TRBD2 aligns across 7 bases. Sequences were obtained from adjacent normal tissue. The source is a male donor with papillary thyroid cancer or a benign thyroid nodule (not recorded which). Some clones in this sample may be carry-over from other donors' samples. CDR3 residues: CASSQVIAGFEQFF. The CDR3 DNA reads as TGTGCCAGCAGCCAAGTTATAGCGGGCTTTGAGCAGTTCTTC.